Detailed here is one T cell receptor beta chain. V gave up 1 base and J gave up 8 bases, with 17 bases separating them. The CDR3 loop spans 15 amino acids. Looked up from germline, CDR1 is MNHNS and CDR2 is SASEGT. This sample is part of a study of T cells in Graves' hyperthyroidism and ophthalmopathy. For ophthalmopathy patients, the Clinical Activity Score was at least 3 and the NOSPECS grade at least 4; duration was under 3 months. Lactation, pregnancy, other autoimmune disease or uncontrolled infection excluded patients. TCR beta CDR3 regions were amplified from RNA transcripts. First-round RT-PCR targeting the TCR CDR3 was performed with the HTBI primer set. TCRdb used MiXCR to reprocess the multiplex PCR reads, holding one entry per CDR3 protein. The sample has 400,000 to 550,000 distinct CDR3 sequences, approximately 24% seen once.

Sequencing was carried out using blood. This chain uses TRBV6-1 with TRBJ1-1; D is unclear. This TCR was recovered from a woman under 40 with Graves' ophthalmopathy. The CDR3 DNA reads TGTGCCAGCAGTGAAGTCAGGCAAATCAGATCCGAAGCTTTCTTT. Protein sequence: CASSEVRQIRSEAFF.